Below are 19 T cell receptor beta chains sequenced from a single sample in a study of regulatory T cells in long-lasting Graves disease. Sequencing libraries for TCR beta were prepared with iRepertoire HTBI primers and Arm-PCR of CDR3 regions. MiXCR, run by TCRdb on the multiplex PCR reads, gives a single entry per CDR3 protein. Here the sample spans 400,000 to 650,000 distinct CDR3 sequences, 15% to 20% being singletons. Regarding time point: newly diagnosed GD, antithyroid drugs for less than 3 months. Extracted RNA from PBMCs served as the source of the TCR library. The same data also contributed to another study, on T cells in Graves' hyperthyroidism and ophthalmopathy.

The sequencing used peripheral blood mononuclear cells (PBMCs), collected at new diagnosis, from a patient treated with antithyroid drugs. These receptors originate from a middle-aged woman with Graves disease.

This clonotype was recorded once. A read error may explain this, as a much larger clone is one base away. CDR3 loop: CASSLIPVETQYF. The CDR3 nucleotides read TGTGCCAGCAGCTTAATCCCGGTTGAGACCCAGTACTTC. The chain links TRBV7-6 to TRBJ2-5; D ambiguous. Trimming stripped 2 bases from V and 5 bases from J, with 9 bases between. Per the germline V gene, CDR1 is SGHVS and CDR2 is FNYEAQ. The CDR3 has 13 residues.

For this clonotype: This may be a read error: a much more frequent sequence differs by one nucleotide. The chain is built from TRBV2 and TRBJ2-2, with D possibly matching TRBD2 (6 bases). The CDR3 runs 11 residues. The germline gives CDR1 SNHLY, CDR2 FYNNEI. As DNA, the CDR3 is TGTGCCAGCAGGGATACCGGGGGGCTGTTTTTT. Translation: CASRDTGGLFF.

This clonotype came up many times. The V gene is TRBV11-2, the J gene TRBJ1-1, with unresolved D. The CDR3 totals 14 residues. V was pared by 5 bases and J by 0 bases, with 10 bases between. Germline V gives CDR1 SGHAT, CDR2 FQNNGV. CDR3 bases: TGTGCCAGCAGCCTTCCCACAGTGAACACTGAAGCTTTCTTT. This translates into CASSLPTVNTEAFF. Drawing the rest from reference TRBV11-2 and TRBJ1-1, the complete variable domain is EAGVAQSPRYKIIEKRQSVAFWCNPISGHATLYWYQQILGQGPKLLIQFQNNGVVDDSQLPKDRFSAERLKGVDSTLKIQPAKLEDSAVYLCASSLPTVNTEAFFGQGTRLTVV.

The rearrangement joins TRBV6-1 to TRBJ1-1, with a possible D match to TRBD1 (6 bases). Germline V gene sequence: CDR1 MNHNS, CDR2 SASEGT. The CDR3 length is 13 residues. Trimming pared 8 bases from V and 0 bases from J, leaving 10 bases between. The CDR3 region is CASGQHMNTEAFF. CDR3 DNA: TGTGCCAGCGGACAGCATATGAACACTGAAGCTTTCTTT.

This clonotype was counted between two and nine times. The chain carries TRBV6-2 or TRBV6-3 and TRBJ2-1, with 8 positions matching TRBD2. The CDR3 totals 17 residues. Germline values: CDR1 MNHEY, CDR2 SVGEGT. Trimming took 2 bases from V and 4 from J; bases not matched to a gene: 10. The CDR3 region is CASSYRGGAGVYNEQFF. Here the CDR3 DNA reads TGTGCCAGCAGTTACCGGGGGGGGGCGGGGGTATACAATGAGCAGTTCTTC.

This clonotype was observed a single time. This may be a read error: a much more frequent sequence differs by one nucleotide. This chain links TRBV5-4 with TRBJ2-1, with 8 bases fitting TRBD1. This CDR3 contains 13 residues. Germline CDR1 SGHNT, CDR2 YYREEE (reference sequence). The CDR3: CAGSMDRVSEQFF. The CDR3 DNA reads TGTGCCGGCAGCATGGACAGGGTCTCGGAGCAGTTCTTC. The full variable domain, with the rest looked up from reference TRBV5-4 and TRBJ2-1, is ETGVTQSPTHLIKTRGQQVTLRCSSQSGHNTVSWYQQALGQGPQFIFQYYREEENGRGNFPPRFSGLQFPNYSSELNVNALELDDSALYLCAGSMDRVSEQFFGPGTRLTVL.

J is TRBJ2-5 and V is TRBV19; TRBD2 agrees at 9 bases. The germline V gene encodes CDR1 LNHDA and CDR2 SQIVND (reference sequence). Trimming at V came to 8 bases and at J to 4 bases, leaving 5 bases not matched to a gene. The CDR3 consists of 13 residues. The CDR3 protein is CASRLTSGETQYF. Here the CDR3 DNA reads TGTGCCAGTCGACTGACTAGCGGAGAGACCCAGTACTTC.

The chain carries TRBV20-1 and TRBJ2-1; 9 bases line up with TRBD2. CDR1 and CDR2 (germline): DFQATT, SNEGSKA (reference sequence). The CDR3 spans 14 residues. V lost 2 bases, J lost 6 bases, and 5 bases stayed unmatched. CDR3 sequence: CSARPLAGPNEQFF. CDR3 bases: TGCAGTGCTAGACCCCTAGCGGGGCCCAATGAGCAGTTCTTC.

This clonotype was observed many times. This chain joins TRBV2 and TRBJ1-4; TRBD1 is a possible D gene (6 bases). CDR1 SNHLY and CDR2 FYNNEI come from the germline V gene. The CDR3 runs to 16 residues. V was pared by 2 bases and J by 8 bases, with 18 bases between. This CDR3 reads CASSEFGATGLEKLFF. The CDR3, as DNA: TGTGCCAGCAGTGAATTTGGGGCAACAGGGTTAGAAAAACTGTTTTTT.

The chain combines TRBV27 with TRBJ2-3; maybe TRBD2 (6 bases). V was cut by 11 bases and J by 2 bases, with 14 bases left in between. The germline gives CDR1 MNHEY, CDR2 SMNVEV (reference sequence). This CDR3 has 13 amino acids. The CDR3 DNA follows: TGTGCCTCCAGGCGGGGTGCCACAGATACGCAGTATTTT. Translated, it gives CASRRGATDTQYF.

J is TRBJ1-6 and V is TRBV10-3, with 7 bases lining up with TRBD1. The trim removed 7 bases at V and 6 bases at J, leaving 9 bases unmatched. This CDR3 has 15 residues. Germline V CDR1 and CDR2: ENHRY, SYGVKD. The CDR3 here is CAIKRDSLFNSPLHF. DNA for the CDR3: TGTGCCATCAAACGGGACAGCTTATTTAATTCACCCCTCCACTTT.

This clonotype was picked up many times. The rearrangement joins TRBV5-1 to TRBJ2-2, with TRBD2 identical over 8 bases. CDR3 length: 16 amino acids. Unmatched junction bases numbered 3, after V lost 2 bases and J lost 0 bases. Looked up from germline, CDR1 is SGHRS and CDR2 is YFSETQ. CDR3 sequence: CASSFSGGANTGELFF. DNA of the CDR3: TGCGCCAGCAGCTTCAGCGGGGGCGCGAACACCGGGGAGCTGTTTTTT.

This clonotype was counted between two and nine times. This chain joins TRBV19 and TRBJ2-7, with D perhaps matching TRBD2 (5 bases). CDR1 LNHDA and CDR2 SQIVND come from the germline V gene (reference sequence). Trimming removed 5 bases from V and 0 bases from J, with 14 bases in between. This CDR3 has 15 amino acids. CDR3 sequence: CASSDRATSSYEQYF. The CDR3 DNA reads as TGTGCCAGTAGTGACCGGGCTACTAGCTCCTACGAGCAGTACTTC. Together with reference TRBV19 and TRBJ2-7, the CDR3 gives the full variable domain: DGGITQSPKYLFRKEGQNVTLSCEQNLNHDAMYWYRQDPGQGLRLIYYSQIVNDFQKGDIAEGYSVSREKKESFPLTVTSAQKNPTAFYLCASSDRATSSYEQYFGPGTRLTVT.

This clonotype was counted between two and nine times. This rearrangement joins TRBV27 to TRBJ1-2; 9 nucleotides line up with TRBD1. The ends lost 0 bases at V and 4 bases at J; junction bases unmatched: 3. CDR1 MNHEY and CDR2 SMNVEV come from the germline V gene (reference sequence). This CDR3 comprises 15 residues. CDR3 bases: TGTGCCAGCAGTTTATCGATGACAGGGGGCTATGGCTACACCTTC. It codes for CASSLSMTGGYGYTF.

This clonotype was recorded at least ten times. The chain recombines TRBV2 with TRBJ2-4, with TRBD2 identical over 8 bases. The germline V gene has CDR1 SNHLY and CDR2 FYNNEI. V lost 0 bases, J lost 7 bases, and 8 bases stayed unmatched. CDR3 length equals 16 residues. As DNA, the CDR3 is TGTGCCAGCAGTGAAGCCCAACCGGCTAGCGGGAACATTCAGTACTTC. This translates into CASSEAQPASGNIQYF.

This clonotype has at least ten counts. The V call is TRBV12-3 or TRBV12-4, the J call TRBJ2-3, with D maybe TRBD2 (6 bases). This CDR3 region has 14 residues. V lost 1 base, J lost 6 bases, and 11 bases lay in between. CDR3 sequence: CASSLGASADTQYF. The CDR3 DNA follows: TGTGCCAGCAGTTTAGGGGCTAGCGCCGATACGCAGTATTTT.

The chain has TRBV29-1 and TRBJ2-7; the D gene is possibly TRBD2 (6 bases). Germline V lookup: CDR1 SQVTM, CDR2 ANQGSEA. Trimming took 3 bases from V and 4 from J, leaving 13 bases between them. This CDR3 has 13 amino acids. Here the CDR3 reads CSVERRGGYEQYF. CDR3 sequence (DNA): TGCAGCGTTGAGAGGCGGGGAGGATACGAGCAGTACTTC.

This clonotype showed up many times. CDR3 amino acids: CASSVQGGLEAFF. The CDR3 DNA reads as TGTGCCAGCAGCGTTCAGGGAGGGCTTGAAGCTTTCTTT. The rearrangement links TRBV7-3 to TRBJ1-1, with D maybe TRBD1 (5 bases). The CDR3 loop spans 13 amino acids. Germline V gene sequence: CDR1 SGHTA, CDR2 FQGTGA. Deletions cut 5 bases from V and 7 bases from J, with 14 bases between.

This clonotype was detected ten times or more. This chain joins TRBV11-2 and TRBJ2-7; possibly TRBD2 for D (5 bases). Trimming took off 6 bases at V and 0 bases at J, with 12 bases between the two ends. Germline V gene sequence: CDR1 SGHAT, CDR2 FQNNGV. This CDR3 is built from 14 residues. In DNA form, the CDR3 reads TGTGCCAGCAGGACTACTAGTTCCTCCTACGAGCAGTACTTC. Translated, it gives CASRTTSSSYEQYF.